This T cell receptor beta chain stems from a study of regulatory T cells in long-lasting Graves disease. Study conclusions and caveats: No thyroid tissue was studied; the work used peripheral blood only. A greater number of public clonotypes (approximately 2,500) was shared by persistent patients than by new patients (about 890). Persistent disease favored TRBV28, TRBJ1-2 and TRBJ2-5.

Ten or more counts support this clonotype. Its antigen is as yet unknown. Library construction for TCR beta used iRepertoire HTBI primers and Arm-PCR of CDR3 regions. TCRdb independently ran MiXCR on the multiplex PCR reads; one entry per CDR3 protein. The table has over 200,000 distinct CDR3 sequences, around 17% seen once; the top ten hold around 20%. Described time point: newly diagnosed GD, antithyroid drugs for less than 3 months. The TCR library was prepared using RNA isolated from PBMCs. Patients met American Thyroid Association criteria for Graves' disease. With 6 bases clipped from V and 5 bases from J, the junction kept 5 bases outside the gene matches. The CDR3 spans 14 residues.

Material: peripheral blood mononuclear cells (PBMCs), obtained at new diagnosis, from a patient treated with antithyroid drugs. This rearrangement joins TRBV12-3 or TRBV12-4 to TRBJ1-3, with 9 nucleotides matching TRBD1. This clonotype originated in a female donor with Graves disease. The CDR3 protein is CASSSTGGRNTIYF. The DNA for the CDR3 is TGTGCCAGCAGCTCGACAGGGGGTAGAAACACCATATATTTT.